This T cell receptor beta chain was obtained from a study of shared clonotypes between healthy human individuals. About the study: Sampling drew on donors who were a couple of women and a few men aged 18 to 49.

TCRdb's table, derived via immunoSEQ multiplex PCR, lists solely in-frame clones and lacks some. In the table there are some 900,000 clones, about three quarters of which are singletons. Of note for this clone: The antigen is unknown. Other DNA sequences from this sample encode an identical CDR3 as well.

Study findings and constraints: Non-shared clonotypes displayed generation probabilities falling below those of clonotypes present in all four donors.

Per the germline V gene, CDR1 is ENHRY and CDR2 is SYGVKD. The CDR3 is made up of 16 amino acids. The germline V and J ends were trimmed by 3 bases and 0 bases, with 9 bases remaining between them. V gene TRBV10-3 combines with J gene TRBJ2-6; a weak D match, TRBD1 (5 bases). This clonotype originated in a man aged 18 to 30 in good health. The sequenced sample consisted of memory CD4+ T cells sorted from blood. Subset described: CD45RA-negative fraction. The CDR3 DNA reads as TGTGCCATCAGTGATCCAGGGTCCTCTGGGGCCAACGTCCTGACTTTC. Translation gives CAISDPGSSGANVLTF.